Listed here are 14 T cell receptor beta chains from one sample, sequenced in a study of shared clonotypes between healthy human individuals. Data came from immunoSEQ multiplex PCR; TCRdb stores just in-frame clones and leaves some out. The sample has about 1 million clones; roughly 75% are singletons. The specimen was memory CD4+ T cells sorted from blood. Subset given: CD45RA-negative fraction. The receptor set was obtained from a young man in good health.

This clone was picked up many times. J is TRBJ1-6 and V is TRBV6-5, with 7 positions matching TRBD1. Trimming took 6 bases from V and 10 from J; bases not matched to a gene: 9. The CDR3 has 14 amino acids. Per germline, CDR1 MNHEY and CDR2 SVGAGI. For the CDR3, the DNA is TGTGCCAGCAGGGACAGGCGTTGGTCGTCACCCCTCCACTTT. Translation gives CASRDRRWSSPLHF.

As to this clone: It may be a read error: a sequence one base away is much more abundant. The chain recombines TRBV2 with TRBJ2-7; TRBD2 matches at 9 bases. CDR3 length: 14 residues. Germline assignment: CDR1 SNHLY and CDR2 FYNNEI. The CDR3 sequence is CAGSLGGGAEEQYF. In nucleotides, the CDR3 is TGTGCCGGCAGTCTTGGCGGGGGGGCCGAGGAGCAGTACTTC.

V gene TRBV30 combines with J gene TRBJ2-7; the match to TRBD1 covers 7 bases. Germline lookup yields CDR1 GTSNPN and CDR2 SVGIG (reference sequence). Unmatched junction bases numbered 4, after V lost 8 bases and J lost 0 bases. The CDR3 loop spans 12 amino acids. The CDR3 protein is CAGDSSSYEQYF. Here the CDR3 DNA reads TGTGCCGGGGACAGTAGCTCCTACGAGCAGTACTTC.

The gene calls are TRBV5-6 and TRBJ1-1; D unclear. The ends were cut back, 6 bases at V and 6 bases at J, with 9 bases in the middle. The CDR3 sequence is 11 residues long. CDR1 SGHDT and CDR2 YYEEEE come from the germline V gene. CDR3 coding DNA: TGTGCCAGCAAAAATCGGGCTGAAGCTTTCTTT. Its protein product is CASKNRAEAFF.

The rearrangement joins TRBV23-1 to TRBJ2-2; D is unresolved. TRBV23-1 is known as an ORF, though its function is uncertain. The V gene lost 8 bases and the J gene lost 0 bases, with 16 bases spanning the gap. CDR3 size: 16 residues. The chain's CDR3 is CASSSELSTNTGELFF. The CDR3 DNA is TGCGCCAGCTCATCGGAACTTTCTACGAACACCGGGGAGCTGTTTTTT.

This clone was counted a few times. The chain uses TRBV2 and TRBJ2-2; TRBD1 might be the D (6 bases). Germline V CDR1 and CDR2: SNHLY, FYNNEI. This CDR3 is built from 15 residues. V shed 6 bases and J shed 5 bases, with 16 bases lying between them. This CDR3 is CASSLFNRETGELFF. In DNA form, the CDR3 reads TGTGCCAGCAGCCTTTTCAACAGGGAAACCGGGGAGCTGTTTTTT. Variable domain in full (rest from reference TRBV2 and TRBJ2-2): EPEVTQTPSHQVTQMGQEVILRCVPISNHLYFYWYRQILGQKVEFLVSFYNNEISEKSEIFDDQFSVERPDGSNFTLKIRSTKLEDSAMYFCASSLFNRETGELFFGEGSRLTVL.

In nucleotides, the CDR3 is TGTGCCAGCAGTCAAAGGGAACTAGCGGGATCCGGTAATGAGCAGTTCTTC. Protein: CASSQRELAGSGNEQFF. The chain uses TRBV21-1 and TRBJ2-1; the table's D gene call, TRBD2, was not cross checked with the DNA. TRBV21-1 is a documented pseudogene. This CDR3 is 17 amino acids long.

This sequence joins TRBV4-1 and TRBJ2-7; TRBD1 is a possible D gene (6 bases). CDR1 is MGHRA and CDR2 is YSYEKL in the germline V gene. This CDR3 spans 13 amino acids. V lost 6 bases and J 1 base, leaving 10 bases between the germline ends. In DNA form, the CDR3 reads TGCGCCAGCAGAGCTACAGGGTCCTACGAGCAGTACTTC. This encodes CASRATGSYEQYF.

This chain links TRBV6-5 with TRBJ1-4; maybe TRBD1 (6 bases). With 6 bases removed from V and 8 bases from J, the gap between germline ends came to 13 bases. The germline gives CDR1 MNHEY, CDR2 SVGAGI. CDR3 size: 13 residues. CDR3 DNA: TGTGCCAGCAGACCAGGAGGGGGGGAAAAACTGTTTTTT. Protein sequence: CASRPGGGEKLFF.

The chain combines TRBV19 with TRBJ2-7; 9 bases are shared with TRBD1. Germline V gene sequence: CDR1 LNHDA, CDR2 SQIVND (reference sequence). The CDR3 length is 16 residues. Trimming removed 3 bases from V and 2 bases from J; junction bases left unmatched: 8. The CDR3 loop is CASSITPGQGPYEQYF. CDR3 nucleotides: TGTGCCAGTAGTATCACACCAGGACAGGGGCCCTACGAGCAGTACTTC.

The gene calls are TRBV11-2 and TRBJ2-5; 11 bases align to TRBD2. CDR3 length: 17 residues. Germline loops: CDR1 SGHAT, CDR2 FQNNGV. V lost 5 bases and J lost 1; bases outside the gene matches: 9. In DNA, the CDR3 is TGTGCCAGCAGCCCAAATAGCGGGGGGGCTGTCCAAGAGACCCAGTACTTC. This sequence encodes CASSPNSGGAVQETQYF.

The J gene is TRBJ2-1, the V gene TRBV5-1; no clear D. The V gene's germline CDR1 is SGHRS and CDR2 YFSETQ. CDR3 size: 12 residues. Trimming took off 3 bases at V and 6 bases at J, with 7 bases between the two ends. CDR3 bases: TGCGCCAGCAGCTCTACCTTCAATGAGCAGTTCTTC. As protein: CASSSTFNEQFF.

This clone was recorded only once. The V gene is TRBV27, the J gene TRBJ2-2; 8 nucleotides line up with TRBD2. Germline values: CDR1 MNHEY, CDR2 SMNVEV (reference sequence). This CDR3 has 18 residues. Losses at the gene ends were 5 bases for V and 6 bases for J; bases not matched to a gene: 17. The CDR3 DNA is TGTGCCAGCAGTCCATCGATTAGCGGGATGGTTTGGTCCGGGGAGCTGTTTTTT. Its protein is CASSPSISGMVWSGELFF.

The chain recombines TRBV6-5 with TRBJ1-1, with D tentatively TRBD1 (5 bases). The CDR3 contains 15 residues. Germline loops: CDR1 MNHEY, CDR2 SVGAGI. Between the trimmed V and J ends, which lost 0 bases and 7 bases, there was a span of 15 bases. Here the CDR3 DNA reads TGTGCCAGCAGTTACTCGCCTGGGAAAAGGGGTGAAGCTTTCTTT. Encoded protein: CASSYSPGKRGEAFF.